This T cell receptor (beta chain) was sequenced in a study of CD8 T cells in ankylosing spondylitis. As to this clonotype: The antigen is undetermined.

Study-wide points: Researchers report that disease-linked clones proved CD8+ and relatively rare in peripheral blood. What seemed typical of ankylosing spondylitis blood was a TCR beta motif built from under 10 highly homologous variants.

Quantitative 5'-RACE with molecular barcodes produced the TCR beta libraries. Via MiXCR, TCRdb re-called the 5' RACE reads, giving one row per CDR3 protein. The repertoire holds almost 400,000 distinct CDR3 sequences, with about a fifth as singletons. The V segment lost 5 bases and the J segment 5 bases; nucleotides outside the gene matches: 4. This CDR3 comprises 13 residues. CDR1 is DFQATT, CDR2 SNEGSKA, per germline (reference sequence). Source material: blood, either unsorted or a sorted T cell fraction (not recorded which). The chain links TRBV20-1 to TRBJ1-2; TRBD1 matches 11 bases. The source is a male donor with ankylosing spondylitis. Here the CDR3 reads CSAWTGGSYGYTF. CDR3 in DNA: TGCAGTGCTTGGACAGGGGGCTCGTATGGCTACACCTTC.